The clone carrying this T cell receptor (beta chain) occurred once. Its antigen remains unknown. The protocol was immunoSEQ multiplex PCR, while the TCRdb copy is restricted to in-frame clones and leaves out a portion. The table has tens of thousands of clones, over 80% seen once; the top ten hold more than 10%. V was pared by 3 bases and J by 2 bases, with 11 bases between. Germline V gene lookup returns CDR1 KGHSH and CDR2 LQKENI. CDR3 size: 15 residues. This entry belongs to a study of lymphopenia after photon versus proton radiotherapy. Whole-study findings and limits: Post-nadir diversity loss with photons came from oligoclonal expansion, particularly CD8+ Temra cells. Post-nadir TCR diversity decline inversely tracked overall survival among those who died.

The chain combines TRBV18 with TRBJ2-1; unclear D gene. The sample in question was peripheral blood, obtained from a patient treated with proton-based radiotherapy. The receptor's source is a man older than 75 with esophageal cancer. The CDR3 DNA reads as TGTGCCAGCTCACCGCCGAGCTCCACCTACAATGAGCAGTTCTTC. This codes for CASSPPSSTYNEQFF. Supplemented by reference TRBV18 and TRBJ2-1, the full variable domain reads NAGVMQNPRHLVRRRGQEARLRCSPMKGHSHVYWYRQLPEEGLKFMVYLQKENIIDESGMPKERFSAEFPKEGPSILRIQQVVRGDSAAYFCASSPPSSTYNEQFFGPGTRLTVL.